This T cell receptor (beta chain) derives from a study of blood T cells in healthy people across ages. General observations from the study: Roughly linear declines in TCR beta diversity per million T cells occurred with age.

In this sample, this clonotype turned up a few times. Antigen: not known. The CDR3 consists of 12 residues. The germline V and J ends were trimmed by 1 base and 11 bases, with 11 bases remaining between them. CDR1 SGHVS and CDR2 FQNEAQ come from the germline V gene. With a J-beta primer mix and a sample-barcoded 5' primer, a second PCR ran 7 to 11 cycles. TCRdb processed the 5' RACE reads anew with MiXCR; each CDR3 protein has one entry. The repertoire holds 800,000 to 1,300,000 distinct CDR3 sequences, with about 23% as singletons. These data also featured in a second study, about T cells of mothers and their children.

The sequencing sample was made of blood. This clonotype originated in a girl aged 2-9 years in good health. The chain is built from TRBV7-8 and TRBJ1-1, with unresolved D. CDR3 coding DNA: TGTGCCAGCAGCTTAGTACCAGGCGGGGCTTTCTTT. Translation: CASSLVPGGAFF.